The 8 T cell receptor beta chains below come from one sample, sequenced in a study of T cell changes during pregnancy in multiple sclerosis. The repertoire was sequenced with immunoSEQ multiplex PCR; TCRdb's copy has only in-frame clones and lacks some. The table shows 80,000 to 130,000 clones, with about 94% occurring only once. The sample consisted of peripheral blood, taken before pregnancy. The source of these receptors is a female donor with multiple sclerosis, enrolled in a pregnancy study.

The gene calls are TRBV19 and TRBJ1-5; a possible D gene is TRBD1 (5 bases). V dropped 3 bases and J dropped 0 bases, with 9 bases sitting between them. Germline V gene data show CDR1 as LNHDA and CDR2 as SQIVND (reference sequence). This CDR3 contains 15 residues. This CDR3 reads CASSIWGYSNQPQHF. The DNA of the CDR3 is TGTGCCAGTAGTATCTGGGGCTATAGCAATCAGCCCCAGCATTTT.

The J gene is TRBJ1-1, the V gene TRBV9; 7 nucleotides align to TRBD1. CDR3 size: 15 residues. V shed 4 bases, J shed 4 bases, and the junction held 10 bases outside the gene matches. From germline, CDR1 is SGDLS and CDR2 YYNGEE. This CDR3 reads CASSSSGGSGTEAFF. The CDR3 DNA reads TGTGCCAGCAGCTCATCAGGGGGTTCGGGCACTGAAGCTTTCTTT.

The J gene is TRBJ2-1, the V gene TRBV6-5, with 8 bases matching TRBD2. V lost 2 bases and J lost 4; bases outside the gene matches: 7. The CDR3 consists of 16 residues. Germline assignment: CDR1 MNHEY and CDR2 SVGAGI. In DNA form, the CDR3 reads TGTGCCAGCAGTTACCAAGCGGGAGTTTCTTACAATGAGCAGTTCTTC. Protein: CASSYQAGVSYNEQFF.

This sequence joins TRBV14 and TRBJ2-3; 11 bases fit TRBD2. The CDR3 has 15 residues. The germline V gene encodes CDR1 SGHDN and CDR2 FVKESK. V lost 6 bases, J lost 2 bases, and 4 bases stayed unmatched. The CDR3 DNA sequence: TGTGCCAGCAGGGGGGGACTAGCGGCCACAGATACGCAGTATTTT. This gives the protein CASRGGLAATDTQYF.

V and J are TRBV30 and TRBJ2-5; the match to TRBD2 covers 9 bases. V gave up 3 bases and J gave up 3 bases; unmatched junction bases: 5. The CDR3 loop spans 14 amino acids. Looked up from germline, CDR1 is GTSNPN and CDR2 is SVGIG (reference sequence). In DNA form, the CDR3 reads TGTGCCTGGAGGGGACTAGCCACCAAAGAGACCCAGTACTTC. Amino acid sequence: CAWRGLATKETQYF.

V and J are TRBV6-4 and TRBJ1-1; possibly TRBD1 for D (5 bases). Germline V gene data show CDR1 as MRHNA and CDR2 as SNTAGT. This CDR3 has 15 residues. V was shortened by 0 bases and J by 2 bases, with 10 bases between the two germline ends. DNA for the CDR3: TGTGCCAGCAGTGACTCGGTAGACAGTAACACTGAAGCTTTCTTT. It yields the protein CASSDSVDSNTEAFF.

This clone came up once. This chain links TRBV5-1 with TRBJ2-7; TRBD2 agrees at 8 bases. Unmatched junction bases numbered 21, after V lost 0 bases and J lost 7 bases. The CDR3 covers 19 residues. Germline CDR1 SGHRS, CDR2 YFSETQ. CDR3 DNA sequence: TGCGCCAGCAGCTTGGAGACTCAGGACTCTAGCGGGCTTTTCGGTGAGCAGTACTTC. Protein product: CASSLETQDSSGLFGEQYF.

The chain uses TRBV30 and TRBJ2-7; TRBD2 is a possible D gene (5 bases). V gave up 1 base and J gave up 0 bases, with 13 bases separating them. CDR1 is GTSNPN and CDR2 is SVGIG in the germline V gene (reference sequence). The CDR3 has 15 amino acids. For the CDR3, the DNA is TGTGCCTGGAGTGATTGGCGGAGGAGCTCCTACGAGCAGTACTTC. It yields the protein CAWSDWRRSSYEQYF.